Listed below are T cell receptor beta chains from one sample, sequenced in a study of blood T cell repertoires in COVID-19. TCRdb's table, derived via immunoSEQ multiplex PCR, lists solely in-frame clones and lacks some. The profile shows approximately 170,000 clones, less than 85% of them singletons. Input material: peripheral blood. The receptors stem from an elderly woman with active or convalescent COVID-19. Each CDR3 is given with its conserved first and last residue. A D gene is named only where the DNA matches it firmly. Clone size is shown for a subset of rows, as once, few, many or a class of expanded clone.

cdr3_nt: TGCAGTGTGACAGGGAACAATGAGCAGTTCTTC
cdr3_aa: CSVTGNNEQFF
clone_size: few
v_call: TRBV20-1
j_call: TRBJ2-1
d_call: TRBD1

cdr3_nt: TGCGCCAGCAGCTTGGGGTCAGGGGGCGGCTACGAGCAGTACTTC
cdr3_aa: CASSLGSGGGYEQYF
clone_size: few
v_call: TRBV5-1
j_call: TRBJ2-7
d_call: TRBD1

cdr3_nt: TGTGCCAGTAGTACCTGGGGACAGGGGGGGACCTATAGCAATCAGCCCCAGCATTTT
cdr3_aa: CASSTWGQGGTYSNQPQHF
clone_size: .
v_call: TRBV19
j_call: TRBJ1-5
d_call: TRBD1

cdr3_nt: TGTGCCAGCAGCAAAGCGCGCGCGACTAGCGGGAAGCTCTGGTCCGGGCAGTACTTC
cdr3_aa: CASSKARATSGKLWSGQYF
clone_size: .
v_call: TRBV21-1
j_call: TRBJ2-7
d_call: .

cdr3_nt: TGCGCCAGCAGCTTTGGGGCCGAGGAGACCCAGTACTTC
cdr3_aa: CASSFGAEETQYF
clone_size: .
v_call: TRBV5-1
j_call: TRBJ2-5
d_call: .

cdr3_nt: TGCGCCAGCAGCTTGGTTCCGCGGTTGTCCTACGAGCAGTACTTC
cdr3_aa: CASSLVPRLSYEQYF
clone_size: once
v_call: TRBV5-1
j_call: TRBJ2-7
d_call: .

cdr3_nt: TGTGCCAGCAGCCAAGAATTGCGGGGAATTCGTGGAAACACCATATATTTT
cdr3_aa: CASSQELRGIRGNTIYF
clone_size: .
v_call: TRBV3-1/TRBV3-2
j_call: TRBJ1-3
d_call: .

cdr3_nt: TGTGCCAGCAGCACTACACGGTACACTGAAGCTTTCTTT
cdr3_aa: CASSTTRYTEAFF
clone_size: .
v_call: TRBV11-2
j_call: TRBJ1-1
d_call: .

cdr3_nt: TGTGCCAGCAGTGCCGGGTCTCACCTGAACACTGAAGCTTTCTTT
cdr3_aa: CASSAGSHLNTEAFF
clone_size: .
v_call: TRBV5-8
j_call: TRBJ1-1
d_call: .

cdr3_nt: TGTGCCAGCAGTTTATCCGGGGGCGGGGGAAAACTGTTTTTT
cdr3_aa: CASSLSGGGGKLFF
clone_size: .
v_call: TRBV28
j_call: TRBJ1-4
d_call: .

cdr3_nt: TGTGCCAGCGCCCCCCGCGGGAGTGGCTACACCTTC
cdr3_aa: CASAPRGSGYTF
clone_size: .
v_call: TRBV28
j_call: TRBJ1-2
d_call: .

cdr3_nt: TGTGCCAGCAGTGATATCGGGGAGCAGTTCTTC
cdr3_aa: CASSDIGEQFF
clone_size: .
v_call: TRBV6-2/TRBV6-3
j_call: TRBJ2-1
d_call: .

cdr3_nt: TGTGCCAGCAGCCTCGGAGGAGCGGGAGTCACAGATACGCAGTATTTT
cdr3_aa: CASSLGGAGVTDTQYF
clone_size: .
v_call: TRBV3-1/TRBV3-2
j_call: TRBJ2-3
d_call: TRBD2

cdr3_nt: TGTGCCAGCAGCTTGGGACAGGCTAACTATGGCTACACCTTC
cdr3_aa: CASSLGQANYGYTF
clone_size: .
v_call: TRBV5-4
j_call: TRBJ1-2
d_call: .

cdr3_nt: TGTGCCAGCAGCTTAGCTTTTGGACAGGGGGACTATGGCTACACCTTC
cdr3_aa: CASSLAFGQGDYGYTF
clone_size: .
v_call: TRBV7-8
j_call: TRBJ1-2
d_call: TRBD1

cdr3_nt: TGTGCCAGTAAGAGGACCGCCGGGGCCGGGGAGCTGTTTTTT
cdr3_aa: CASKRTAGAGELFF
clone_size: .
v_call: TRBV6-5
j_call: TRBJ2-2
d_call: .

cdr3_nt: TGTGCCAGCAGCGTAGAGTCGGGTGTGGTGGAAGCTTTCTTT
cdr3_aa: CASSVESGVVEAFF
clone_size: .
v_call: TRBV9
j_call: TRBJ1-1
d_call: .